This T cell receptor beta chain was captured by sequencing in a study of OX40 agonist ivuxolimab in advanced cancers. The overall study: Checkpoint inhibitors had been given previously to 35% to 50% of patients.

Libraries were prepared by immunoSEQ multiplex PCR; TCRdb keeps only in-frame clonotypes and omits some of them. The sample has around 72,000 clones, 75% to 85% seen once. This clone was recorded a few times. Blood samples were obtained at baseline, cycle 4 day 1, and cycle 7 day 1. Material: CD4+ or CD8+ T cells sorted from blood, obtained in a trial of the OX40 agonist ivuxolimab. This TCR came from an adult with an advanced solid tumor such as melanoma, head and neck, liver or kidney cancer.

CDR3 sequence reads: CASLGWTGSSYGYTF. Here the CDR3 DNA reads TGTGCCAGCTTGGGGTGGACAGGGTCCTCCTATGGCTACACCTTC. The chain links TRBV6-1 to TRBJ1-2; 8 nucleotides line up with TRBD1. The CDR3 runs to 15 residues. Germline assignment: CDR1 MNHNS and CDR2 SASEGT. V lost 8 bases, J lost 4 bases, and 12 bases stayed unmatched.